These 27 T cell receptor beta chains were sequenced from one sample in a study of CXCR3-negative and CXCR3-positive naive CD8 T cells. The TRB libraries of cDNA were built by UMI-labeled 5' RACE. After re-calling the 5' RACE reads, TCRdb lists one entry per CDR3 protein, DNA absent. This listing includes about 8,500 distinct CDR3 sequences. Sequencing was done on a sample of naive CXCR3- CD8+ T cells from blood. Subset described: CD45RO-CCR7+CD27+CD95- naive CD8+ T cells lacking CXCR3 (TNR3-). Receptors were obtained from a human donor in good health. Some clones in this sample may be carry-over from other donors' samples.

V usage is TRBV7-9 and J usage is TRBJ1-5; TCRdb's D gene call, TRBD1, goes unchecked for lack of DNA. The CDR3 runs to 16 residues. Looked up from germline, CDR1 is SEHNR and CDR2 is FQNEAQ (reference sequence). CDR3: CASSFDSGPPNQPQHF.

The V call is TRBV5-5, the J call TRBJ2-3; TCRdb's D call, TRBD2, is unchecked because there is no DNA. Germline V gene sequence: CDR1 SGHKS, CDR2 YYEKEE (reference sequence). The CDR3 is made up of 15 amino acids. CDR3 sequence: CASSLWDGNTDTQYF. Together with reference TRBV5-5 and TRBJ2-3, the CDR3 gives the full variable domain: DAGVTQSPTHLIKTRGQQVTLRCSPISGHKSVSWYQQVLGQGPQFIFQYYEKEERGRGNFPDRFSARQFPNYSSELNVNALLLGDSALYLCASSLWDGNTDTQYFGPGTRLTVL.

The V gene is TRBV20-1, the J gene TRBJ2-1; TCRdb's assignment of TRBD1 cannot be checked, as there is no DNA. This CDR3 is built from 16 residues. CDR1 and CDR2 (germline): DFQATT, SNEGSKA (reference sequence). The CDR3 here is CSHSLLSGQTYNEQFF.

The chain joins TRBV29-1 to TRBJ2-1. This CDR3 spans 11 amino acids. Germline loops: CDR1 SQVTM, CDR2 ANQGSEA. Here the CDR3 reads CSVKMGNEQFF.

The chain couples TRBV7-7 to TRBJ1-5. Germline V gene data show CDR1 as SSHAT and CDR2 as FNYEAQ (reference sequence). The CDR3 has 13 residues. CDR3 protein: CASSLEAGQPQHF. Looking up the rest from reference TRBV7-7 and TRBJ1-5 gives the full variable domain: GAGVSQSPRYKVTKRGQDVTLRCDPISSHATLYWYQQALGQGPEFLTYFNYEAQPDKSGLPSDRFSAERPEGSISTLTIQRTEQRDSAMYRCASSLEAGQPQHFGDGTRLSIL.

V usage is TRBV9 and J usage is TRBJ1-1; the TCRdb call, TRBD1, lacks DNA for checking. The germline gives CDR1 SGDLS, CDR2 YYNGEE. The CDR3 is 13 amino acids. The CDR3 loop reads CASSEQGKTEALF.

V usage is TRBV13 and J usage is TRBJ2-7; TCRdb designates TRBD1, a call that cannot be tested without DNA. The CDR3 runs 13 residues. Germline-derived CDR1 and CDR2 are PRHDT and FYEKMQ (reference sequence). The CDR3 reads CASSLAGSHEQYF.

V gene TRBV2 combines with J gene TRBJ2-1; TCRdb lists TRBD1, though no DNA is available to test this call. CDR1 and CDR2 (germline): SNHLY, FYNNEI. The CDR3 length is 15 residues. The CDR3 here is CASSDGEGLGNEQFF.

V gene TRBV5-1 combines with J gene TRBJ1-1; checking the TCRdb D call of TRBD1 is not possible without DNA. Germline lookup yields CDR1 SGHRS and CDR2 YFSETQ. This CDR3 region has 15 residues. CDR3 sequence: CASSFRTGRNTEAFF. Full variable domain (remainder filled in from reference TRBV5-1 and TRBJ1-1): KAGVTQTPRYLIKTRGQQVTLSCSPISGHRSVSWYQQTPGQGLQFLFEYFSETQRNKGNFPGRFSGRQFSNSRSEMNVSTLELGDSALYLCASSFRTGRNTEAFFGQGTRLTVV.

This clonotype is called medium-sized based on its frequency. The V gene is TRBV29-1, the J gene TRBJ2-1; there is no DNA to check the TCRdb D call of TRBD1. Germline V lookup: CDR1 SQVTM, CDR2 ANQGSEA. The CDR3 runs to 12 residues. The CDR3 is CSVWGYYNEQFF.

This chain links TRBV13 with TRBJ2-7. This CDR3 comprises 15 residues. Germline CDR1 PRHDT, CDR2 FYEKMQ (reference sequence). Here the CDR3 reads CASSLGAVSPYEQYF.

The V gene is TRBV29-1, the J gene TRBJ2-7. CDR3 length: 15 amino acids. Germline V CDR1 and CDR2: SQVTM, ANQGSEA. This CDR3 reads CSVEDSHSSSYEQYF.

The chain uses TRBV29-1 and TRBJ2-7; TCRdb gives TRBD2 as the D gene, but with no DNA this cannot be confirmed. The CDR3 spans 15 residues. CDR1 is SQVTM and CDR2 is ANQGSEA in the germline V gene. The chain's CDR3 is CSVEGTSGSSYEQYF.

V usage is TRBV21-1 and J usage is TRBJ2-1; TCRdb indicates TRBD2, and absent DNA this call remains unverified. TRBV21-1 is a pseudogene segment. The CDR3 contains 14 residues. The CDR3: CASSKGLAGDEQFF.

By frequency, this clonotype registers medium-sized. This chain connects TRBV14 to TRBJ1-6; TCRdb picks TRBD1, but there is no DNA to check that call. Germline V gene data show CDR1 as SGHDN and CDR2 as FVKESK. The CDR3 loop spans 15 amino acids. CDR3 sequence: CASSQDDRGYSPLHF. Using reference TRBV14 and TRBJ1-6 for the parts outside the CDR3, the full variable domain is EAGVTQFPSHSVIEKGQTVTLRCDPISGHDNLYWYRRVMGKEIKFLLHFVKESKQDESGMPNNRFLAERTGGTYSTLKVQPAELEDSGVYFCASSQDDRGYSPLHFGNGTRLTVT.

This clonotype is identified as medium-sized from frequency. The rearrangement links TRBV20-1 to TRBJ2-2. CDR1 and CDR2 (germline): DFQATT, SNEGSKA (reference sequence). There are 16 residues in the CDR3. The chain's CDR3 is CSARDPQQKNTGELFF.

The genes are TRBV10-3 and TRBJ1-1; TCRdb names TRBD1, which stays unverified in the absence of DNA. The CDR3 sequence is 14 residues long. CDR1 is ENHRY, CDR2 SYGVKD, per germline. The CDR3 region is CAIRGTGLNTEAFF.

V and J are TRBV29-1 and TRBJ2-1. The CDR3 covers 14 residues. Germline V lookup: CDR1 SQVTM, CDR2 ANQGSEA. CDR3 sequence: CSVEDGSSYNEQFF.

This rearrangement joins TRBV6-6 to TRBJ1-1. This CDR3 is built from 11 residues. CDR1 is MNHNY, CDR2 SVGAGI, per germline (reference sequence). CDR3: CASWDGTEAFF.

This chain connects TRBV29-1 to TRBJ1-1; TCRdb reports TRBD1, a call that lacks DNA to check it against. CDR1 SQVTM and CDR2 ANQGSEA come from the germline V gene. The CDR3 has 14 residues. CDR3 sequence reads: CSVESDRGFPEAFF. The variable domain in full, with the rest retrieved from reference TRBV29-1 and TRBJ1-1, is SAVISQKPSRDICQRGTSLTIQCQVDSQVTMMFWYRQQPGQSLTLIATANQGSEATYESGFVIDKFPISRPNLTFSTLTVSNMSPEDSSIYLCSVESDRGFPEAFFGQGTRLTVV.

The rearrangement uses TRBV5-6 and TRBJ2-1; TCRdb designates TRBD1, a call that cannot be tested without DNA. CDR1 is SGHDT and CDR2 is YYEEEE in the germline V gene. The CDR3 is made up of 16 amino acids. This CDR3 is CASSPWAQGVLNEQFF.

The J gene is TRBJ2-3, the V gene TRBV29-1. There are 13 residues in the CDR3. Germline V gene sequence: CDR1 SQVTM, CDR2 ANQGSEA. The chain's CDR3 is CSVRSPNTDTQYF.

By frequency, this clonotype registers medium-sized. V gene TRBV7-9 combines with J gene TRBJ2-3; the TCRdb call, TRBD2, lacks DNA for checking. CDR3 length equals 14 residues. Germline V gene sequence: CDR1 SEHNR, CDR2 FQNEAQ (reference sequence). The chain's CDR3 is CASSLAGGTDTQYF.

This chain links TRBV28 with TRBJ1-1. The CDR3 length is 13 residues. Germline values: CDR1 MDHEN, CDR2 SYDVKM. CDR3 sequence reads: CASHLTRDTEAFF.

Measured by frequency, this clonotype is medium-sized. The chain carries TRBV18 and TRBJ2-1; TCRdb's D gene call, TRBD2, goes unchecked for lack of DNA. The CDR3 consists of 17 residues. Germline CDR1 and CDR2: KGHSH and LQKENI. CDR3 sequence: CASSPPGRERLQSEQFF.

The chain combines TRBV4-2 with TRBJ2-7; TCRdb calls TRBD1, which cannot be checked without DNA. The CDR3 is 14 amino acids. Per germline, CDR1 LGHNA and CDR2 YNFKEQ. Here the CDR3 reads CASSPRASSYEQYF.

This clonotype shows up as medium-sized (0.01 to 0.1%) by frequency. The chain couples TRBV20-1 to TRBJ1-2. CDR1 is DFQATT and CDR2 is SNEGSKA in the germline V gene (reference sequence). The CDR3 is made up of 11 amino acids. The CDR3 reads CSALDPYGYTF.